Listed below are T cell receptor beta chains from one sample, sequenced in a study of CD8 T cells in ankylosing spondylitis. TCRdb itself ran the 5' RACE reads through MiXCR, one entry per CDR3 protein. This sample has approximately 550,000 distinct CDR3 sequences, with roughly 12% found just once. Sequencing input: blood, either unsorted or a sorted T cell fraction (not recorded which). Source of these receptors: a male donor with ankylosing spondylitis. Both conserved end residues are part of each CDR3. D genes are given only for firm matches. Some rows mark clone size as missing; the rest say once, few, many or name a class of expanded clone.

cdr3_aa cdr3_nt d_call clone_size j_call v_call
CASKTSGSSNEQFF TGTGCCAGTAAAACTAGCGGGAGCTCTAATGAGCAGTTCTTC TRBD2 few TRBJ2-1 TRBV6-2/TRBV6-3
CASRSSGEYEQYF TGTGCCAGCAGATCCAGTGGGGAATACGAGCAGTACTTC . . TRBJ2-7 TRBV28
CATSDLLAGGGNEQFF TGTGCCACCAGTGATTTGCTAGCGGGAGGCGGCAATGAGCAGTTCTTC TRBD2 few TRBJ2-1 TRBV24-1
CASSLRASGSGETQYF TGCGCCAGCAGCTTGAGGGCTAGCGGGAGTGGAGAGACCCAGTACTTC TRBD2 few TRBJ2-5 TRBV5-1
CASSLGPGNYGYTF TGTGCCAGCAGCTTAGGTCCAGGGAACTATGGCTACACCTTC . many TRBJ1-2 TRBV7-2
CASSLVGGRSYEQYF TGCGCCAGCAGCTTGGTTGGCGGGAGGAGCTACGAGCAGTACTTC TRBD2 many TRBJ2-7 TRBV5-1
CASSPTNTDTQYF TGCGCCAGCAGCCCGACTAACACAGATACGCAGTATTTT . few TRBJ2-3 TRBV5-1
CASSPLPGGGTDTQYF TGTGCCAGCAGCCCCCTCCCGGGGGGAGGGACAGATACGCAGTATTTT TRBD2 . TRBJ2-3 TRBV5-5
CASSPGTGGTGELFF TGCGCCAGCAGTCCCGGGACAGGTGGGACCGGGGAGCTGTTTTTT TRBD1 many TRBJ2-2 TRBV5-1
CASSPVQENTGELFF TGCGCCAGCAGCCCCGTACAGGAGAACACCGGGGAGCTGTTTTTT . . TRBJ2-2 TRBV5-1
CATSRDDTDTQYF TGTGCCACCAGCAGAGACGACACAGATACGCAGTATTTT . . TRBJ2-3 TRBV15
CSARDEGRAGSGNTIYF TGCAGTGCTAGAGACGAAGGCCGTGCAGGGTCCGGAAACACCATATATTTT . . TRBJ1-3 TRBV20-1
CASRRDGSYEQYF TGTGCCAGCCGCCGGGACGGATCCTACGAGCAGTACTTC . few TRBJ2-7 TRBV12-3/TRBV12-4
CATSDLGGGKGSYNEQFF TGTGCCACCAGTGATTTAGGTGGGGGCAAGGGGTCCTACAATGAGCAGTTCTTC . . TRBJ2-1 TRBV24-1
CASSTRTGANTEAFF TGTGCCAGCTCAACCCGGACAGGGGCGAACACTGAAGCTTTCTTT TRBD1 . TRBJ1-1 TRBV18
CASSPRGGDRNEQFF TGCGCCAGCAGCCCCCGAGGGGGTGACCGCAATGAGCAGTTCTTC . few TRBJ2-1 TRBV5-1
CSVGTAFRTEAFF TGCAGCGTTGGAACGGCATTTCGGACTGAAGCTTTCTTT . few TRBJ1-1 TRBV29-1
CASSPAGFSNQPQHF TGTGCCAGCAGTCCGGCGGGATTTAGCAATCAGCCCCAGCATTTT . . TRBJ1-5 TRBV3-1